These 23 T cell receptor beta chains originate from one sample sequenced in a study of PD-L1 blockade in urothelial cancer. TCRdb's copy holds only in-frame clones and misses some; the assay was immunoSEQ multiplex PCR. This table has tens of thousands of clones, roughly 85% appearing once. As for time point: pretreatment peripheral blood. The starting material was PBMCs, obtained around atezolizumab (anti-PD-L1) treatment. The receptors originated from a woman aged 60-75 years with urothelial cancer.

The genes are TRBV6-4 and TRBJ1-1, with 7 bases matching TRBD1. CDR3 size: 15 residues. Germline loops: CDR1 MRHNA, CDR2 SNTAGT. The junction had 5 bases not matched to a gene; V was cut back by 0 bases and J by 4 bases. CDR3 region: CASSDSSRGVTEAFF. CDR3 nucleotide sequence: TGTGCCAGCAGTGACTCCTCCAGGGGGGTCACTGAAGCTTTCTTT.

The rearrangement joins TRBV7-9 to TRBJ1-3; D remains unclear. Trimming took off 6 bases at V and 1 base at J, with 13 bases between the two ends. CDR1 SEHNR and CDR2 FQNEAQ come from the germline V gene (reference sequence). The CDR3 is 15 residues long. The DNA for the CDR3 is TGTGCCAGCAGTTACGCACAAAATTCTGGAAACACCATATATTTT. This translates into CASSYAQNSGNTIYF.

This clone was detected only a few times. The CDR3 here is CASSYLAGASYEQYF. The CDR3 DNA follows: TGTGCCAGCAGCTATTTAGCGGGGGCCTCCTACGAGCAGTACTTC. V and J are TRBV7-2 and TRBJ2-7; TRBD2 matches at 9 bases. The germline CDR1 and CDR2 sequences are SGHTA and FQGNSA. The CDR3 has 15 residues. V shed 4 bases and J 0 bases; nucleotides not matched to a gene: 4.

V is TRBV28 and J is TRBJ1-2, with 7 nucleotides matching TRBD1. The CDR3 consists of 13 residues. Germline V gene sequence: CDR1 MDHEN, CDR2 SYDVKM. V lost 5 bases, J lost 8 bases, and 8 bases stayed unmatched. The CDR3 loop is CASSILQGQGYTF. CDR3 DNA sequence: TGTGCCAGCAGTATACTACAGGGGCAAGGCTACACCTTC.

This clone was detected only once. V usage is TRBV6-5 and J usage is TRBJ1-5, with 7 nucleotides matching TRBD1. J lost 2 bases, V lost 4 bases, and 5 bases had no gene match. Germline V gene data show CDR1 as MNHEY and CDR2 as SVGAGI. This CDR3 region has 15 residues. CDR3 sequence reads: CASSSDRTRNQPQHF. The CDR3, as DNA: TGTGCCAGCAGTTCGGACAGGACTCGCAATCAGCCCCAGCATTTT.

The gene calls are TRBV20-1 and TRBJ2-7; TRBD2 is a possible D gene (6 bases). Germline V gene data show CDR1 as DFQATT and CDR2 as SNEGSKA (reference sequence). This CDR3 is built from 11 residues. With 6 bases removed from V and 3 bases from J, the gap between germline ends came to 9 bases. The CDR3 region is CSAWRDYEQYF. CDR3 nucleotide sequence: TGCAGTGCCTGGAGGGACTACGAGCAGTACTTC.

This clone was counted a single time. The chain uses TRBV27 and TRBJ2-1; possible D gene TRBD2, 6 bases. Trimming removed 3 bases from V and 8 bases from J, with 14 bases in between. The CDR3 is 14 residues long. Germline CDR1 reads MNHEY; CDR2 reads SMNVEV (reference sequence). The CDR3 sequence: CASSFGRDGYEQFF. Written as DNA, the CDR3 is TGTGCCAGCAGTTTCGGGCGGGATGGCTATGAGCAGTTCTTC.

The rearrangement joins TRBV29-1 to TRBJ2-7; 9 nucleotides agree with TRBD1. This CDR3 has 14 residues. CDR1 is SQVTM, CDR2 ANQGSEA, per germline. V gave up 5 bases and J gave up 5 bases; unmatched junction bases: 10. The CDR3 DNA follows: TGCAGCGTTCCGAAGGGGGGACAGGGCAACGAGCAGTACTTC. Its translation is CSVPKGGQGNEQYF.

The V gene is TRBV6-1, the J gene TRBJ1-4, with TRBD1 as a possible D gene (6 bases). V was trimmed by 4 bases and J by 1 base, leaving 16 bases between them. Germline loops: CDR1 MNHNS, CDR2 SASEGT. The CDR3 contains 17 residues. The CDR3 region is CASSARQAVVTNEKLFF. CDR3 nucleotide sequence: TGTGCCAGCAGTGCGCGACAGGCGGTGGTAACTAATGAAAAACTGTTTTTT.

The rearrangement links TRBV5-6 to TRBJ2-3; 14 nucleotides agree with TRBD2. Germline CDR1 SGHDT, CDR2 YYEEEE. The CDR3 runs to 18 residues. The ends lost 4 bases at V and 1 base at J; junction bases unmatched: 8. The CDR3 bases are TGTGCCAGCAGCCCGGGGACTAGCGGGGGTGTGGGCACAGATACGCAGTATTTT. This translates into CASSPGTSGGVGTDTQYF.

The chain is built from TRBV15 and TRBJ2-5, with 7 bases aligning to TRBD1. With V trimmed by 0 bases and J by 3 bases, 4 bases remained unmatched. Germline CDR1 and CDR2: LNHNV and YYDKDF (reference sequence). CDR3 length equals 15 residues. In DNA form, the CDR3 reads TGTGCCACCAGCAGAGAGGACAGGTCGGAAGAGACCCAGTACTTC. Encoded protein: CATSREDRSEETQYF. The full variable domain, with the rest looked up from reference TRBV15 and TRBJ2-5, is DAMVIQNPRYQVTQFGKPVTLSCSQTLNHNVMYWYQQKSSQAPKLLFHYYDKDFNNEADTPDNFQSRRPNTSFCFLDIRSPGLGDTAMYLCATSREDRSEETQYFGPGTRLLVL.

This chain uses TRBV7-6 with TRBJ2-2; 7 nucleotides agree with TRBD1. Germline CDR1 is SGHVS and CDR2 is FNYEAQ. The CDR3 length is 15 residues. J gave up 6 bases and V 1 base, and 5 bases lay outside the gene matches. The CDR3 DNA reads as TGTGCCAGCAGCTTAGGGACAGGTCGCGCCGGGGAGCTGTTTTTT. It yields the protein CASSLGTGRAGELFF.

The CDR3 sequence: CASSEVRVECNSPLHF. CDR3 nucleotide sequence: TGCGCCAGCAGTGAGGTCAGGGTGGAATGTAATTCACCCCTCCACTTT. This sequence joins TRBV10-1 and TRBJ1-6; D is perhaps TRBD1 (5 bases). The CDR3 is 16 amino acids. Germline CDR1 reads WNHNN; CDR2 reads SYGVQD (reference sequence). V gave up 2 bases and J gave up 6 bases, with 14 bases separating them.

This chain links TRBV18 with TRBJ1-6; D uncertain. Trimming removed 0 bases at V and 7 bases at J, with 10 bases between. The CDR3 sequence is 15 residues long. Germline CDR1 is KGHSH and CDR2 is LQKENI. DNA of the CDR3: TGTGCCAGCTCACCACCGTCACAATTAAATTCACCCCTCCACTTT. Its protein is CASSPPSQLNSPLHF.

Concerning this clone itself: In the same sample, other DNA sequences code for this CDR3. This sequence joins TRBV29-1 and TRBJ2-1; TRBD2 is a possible D gene (6 bases). This CDR3 comprises 12 residues. Germline lookup yields CDR1 SQVTM and CDR2 ANQGSEA. With 3 bases removed from V and 4 bases from J, the gap between germline ends came to 7 bases. This chain's CDR3 is CSVERGYNEQFF. Written as DNA, the CDR3 is TGCAGCGTTGAGCGGGGTTACAATGAGCAGTTCTTC.

The V and J genes are TRBV2 and TRBJ2-7; 8 positions match TRBD1. The V and J ends lost 4 bases and 13 bases, in that order; junction bases with no gene match: 9. The germline V gene encodes CDR1 SNHLY and CDR2 FYNNEI. The CDR3 is 12 amino acids. The DNA for the CDR3 is TGTGCCAGCAGTGCCCTCCGGGACAGGAAATACTTC. It specifies CASSALRDRKYF.

This chain joins TRBV11-1 and TRBJ2-5; D perhaps matches TRBD1 (6 bases). Germline lookup yields CDR1 SGHAT and CDR2 FQDESV (reference sequence). The length of the CDR3 is 13 residues. Trimming left V 4 bases short and J 4 bases short, with 10 bases between. The CDR3 DNA follows: TGTGCCAGCAGCTACAGGGTTTCAGAGACCCAGTACTTC. Translating gives CASSYRVSETQYF.

The V call is TRBV11-2, the J call TRBJ2-7, with D hard to call. Germline V CDR1 and CDR2: SGHAT, FQNNGV. Trimming stripped 4 bases from V and 3 bases from J, with 10 bases between. CDR3 length: 13 residues. The DNA of the CDR3 is TGTGCCAGCAGCTCTATCTTTAGCTACGAGCAGTACTTC. This gives the protein CASSSIFSYEQYF. Full variable domain (remainder filled in from reference TRBV11-2 and TRBJ2-7): EAGVAQSPRYKIIEKRQSVAFWCNPISGHATLYWYQQILGQGPKLLIQFQNNGVVDDSQLPKDRFSAERLKGVDSTLKIQPAKLEDSAVYLCASSSIFSYEQYFGPGTRLTVT.

V usage is TRBV28 and J usage is TRBJ1-2; D may be TRBD1 (5 bases). Germline V CDR1 and CDR2: MDHEN, SYDVKM. This CDR3 contains 12 residues. Trimming cost V 8 bases and J 8 bases, with 15 bases left between them. The CDR3 region has the DNA TGTGCCAGCCGGGGGAACCTCCTGGGCTACACCTTC. It encodes CASRGNLLGYTF.

This sequence joins TRBV19 and TRBJ1-4; D is unclear. Germline V gene sequence: CDR1 LNHDA, CDR2 SQIVND (reference sequence). V was pared by 3 bases and J by 7 bases, with 15 bases between. CDR3 size: 15 residues. CDR3 in amino acids: CASSMMDRPGEKLFF. Here the CDR3 DNA reads TGTGCCAGTAGTATGATGGATAGGCCGGGTGAAAAACTGTTTTTT.

V gene TRBV7-2 combines with J gene TRBJ2-1; D is unresolved. The CDR3 runs to 14 residues. Trimming left V 5 bases short and J 0 bases short, with 8 bases between. From germline, CDR1 is SGHTA and CDR2 FQGNSA. The CDR3 bases are TGTGCCAGCAGCCTGGAGAGCTCCTACAATGAGCAGTTCTTC. Its protein is CASSLESSYNEQFF. The full variable domain, rest sourced from reference TRBV7-2 and TRBJ2-1, is GAGVSQSPSNKVTEKGKDVELRCDPISGHTALYWYRQSLGQGLEFLIYFQGNSAPDKSGLPSDRFSAERTGGSVSTLTIQRTQQEDSAVYLCASSLESSYNEQFFGPGTRLTVL.

V is TRBV29-1 and J is TRBJ2-5, with TRBD1 matching 7 bases. The germline gives CDR1 SQVTM, CDR2 ANQGSEA. The CDR3 covers 16 residues. The J segment lost 4 bases and the V segment lost 0 bases, leaving 11 bases of the junction unmatched. The CDR3 nucleotides are TGCAGCGTTGAAGATCCATTTACAGGGGTAGGAGAGACCCAGTACTTC. Translation: CSVEDPFTGVGETQYF.

This chain uses TRBV28 with TRBJ1-1; TRBD1 might be the D (5 bases). Germline V CDR1 and CDR2: MDHEN, SYDVKM. Trimming cost V 5 bases and J 5 bases, with 15 bases left between them. The CDR3 covers 14 residues. The CDR3 here is CASSLRQIGTEAFF. The CDR3 DNA reads TGTGCCAGCAGTCTCAGACAGATAGGGACTGAAGCTTTCTTT.